This entry features one T cell receptor (beta chain) sequence. Its antigen is as yet unknown. V shed 5 bases and J shed 6 bases, with 8 bases lying between them. Per the germline V gene, CDR1 is SGDLS and CDR2 is YYNGEE. This CDR3 has 11 residues. cDNA prepared by RNA extraction and subsequent reverse transcription served as the template for sequencing. This table comes from immunoSEQ multiplex PCR, and its TCRdb copy is limited to in-frame clones, with some not included. The table lists about 140,000 clones, less than 75% of them singletons. This specimen comes from a study of CD8+ T cells in alopecia areata. Findings and limits, study-wide: More clonal than normal scalp was lesional scalp, particularly alopecia totalis/universalis.

The clonotype comes from a human donor in good health. The chain has TRBV9 and TRBJ1-2; D remains unclear. The sample consisted of CD8+ T cells sorted from blood. The DNA of the CDR3 is TGTGCCAGCAGGGACGTTGATGGCTACACCTTC. This sequence encodes CASRDVDGYTF. The full variable domain, its missing parts supplied by reference TRBV9 and TRBJ1-2, is DSGVTQTPKHLITATGQRVTLRCSPRSGDLSVYWYQQSLDQGLQFLIQYYNGEERAKGNILERFSAQQFPDLHSELNLSSLELGDSALYFCASRDVDGYTFGSGTRLTVV.